These T cell receptor beta chains were read from a single sample in a study of shared clonotypes between healthy human individuals. Produced via immunoSEQ multiplex PCR; TCRdb's table is partial and in-frame only. Of around 2.5 million clones in the sample, 90% to 95% were seen once. Sample: naive CD4+ T cells from PBMCs. These receptors all come from a man aged 18 to 35 in good health. Some clones in this sample may be carry-over from other donors' samples. Both conserved end residues are part of each CDR3. D genes are given only for firm matches. A row's size may be missing; if present it is once, few, many or a size class.

V: TRBV2
size: .
J: TRBJ2-1
D: TRBD2
DNA: TGTGCCAGCAGAGGGACTAGCGGCTCCTACAATGAGCAGTTCTTC
CDR3: CASRGTSGSYNEQFF

V: TRBV4-2
size: few
J: TRBJ2-7
D: .
DNA: TGTGCCAGCAGCCAAGATCTAGGGGGAGGGGCCTACGAGCAGTACTTC
CDR3: CASSQDLGGGAYEQYF

V: TRBV4-1
size: .
J: TRBJ1-5
D: .
DNA: TGCGCCAGCAGCCAAGCTTTAGTGACCTACAATCAGCCCCAGCATTTT
CDR3: CASSQALVTYNQPQHF

V: TRBV11-2
size: .
J: TRBJ2-7
D: .
DNA: TGTGCCAGCAGCTGGGGGGCCGCGGTTGCCTACGAGCAGTACTTC
CDR3: CASSWGAAVAYEQYF

V: TRBV10-1
size: once
J: TRBJ2-5
D: TRBD2
DNA: TGCGCCAGCAGCGCCGGGACTAGACATGAGACCCAGTACTTC
CDR3: CASSAGTRHETQYF

V: TRBV5-1
size: once
J: TRBJ2-3
D: TRBD2
DNA: TGCGCCAGCACGGCGGGAGGTAAGGGTACGCAGTATTTT
CDR3: CASTAGGKGTQYF

V: TRBV19
size: .
J: TRBJ1-1
D: TRBD1
DNA: TGTGCCAGTAGTACCCTTAGGACAGGGAGGGTCACTGAAGCTTTCTTT
CDR3: CASSTLRTGRVTEAFF

V: TRBV2
size: .
J: TRBJ2-7
D: TRBD1
DNA: TGTGCCAGCAGTGGGACAGGGGGTCAGAAAAGCGAGCAGTACTTC
CDR3: CASSGTGGQKSEQYF

V: TRBV4-1
size: .
J: TRBJ2-1
D: TRBD2
DNA: TGCGCCAGCAGCTTGTCAGCGGGAGCTTCCTACAATGAGCAGTTCTTC
CDR3: CASSLSAGASYNEQFF

V: TRBV7-3
size: .
J: TRBJ2-1
D: TRBD2
DNA: TGTGCCAGCAGCTTAGGCGGGAGTAGAGGCAATGAGCAGTTCTTC
CDR3: CASSLGGSRGNEQFF

V: TRBV7-2
size: .
J: TRBJ2-3
D: .
DNA: TGTGCCAGCAGCTCAAAAACCTCAAACCTCCACACAGATACGCAGTATTTT
CDR3: CASSSKTSNLHTDTQYF

V: TRBV5-1
size: once
J: TRBJ2-1
D: .
DNA: TGCGCCAGCAGCTTGGGGGGACTGGGCGAGAGCGGGCCTTACAATGAGCAGTTCTTC
CDR3: CASSLGGLGESGPYNEQFF

V: TRBV4-2
size: few
J: TRBJ1-1
D: .
DNA: TGTGCCAGCAGCCGAAGTGCGGACACTGAAGCTTTCTTT
CDR3: CASSRSADTEAFF

V: TRBV10-3
size: .
J: TRBJ2-2
D: .
DNA: TGTGCCATCAGTGTGAGGGCTACAGGCGGGGAGCTGTTTTTT
CDR3: CAISVRATGGELFF

V: TRBV7-9
size: .
J: TRBJ1-4
D: .
DNA: TGTGCCAGCAGCTACGGGACGCCTAATGAAAAACTGTTTTTT
CDR3: CASSYGTPNEKLFF

V: TRBV9
size: .
J: TRBJ2-2
D: .
DNA: TGTGCCAGCAGCGTAGTTCTCAACACCGGGGAGCTGTTTTTT
CDR3: CASSVVLNTGELFF

V: TRBV2
size: few
J: TRBJ1-4
D: TRBD1
DNA: TGTGCCAGCACTGAGGGAGACTGGACAGGGCTTAATGAAAAACTGTTTTTT
CDR3: CASTEGDWTGLNEKLFF

V: TRBV19
size: .
J: TRBJ2-5
D: .
DNA: TGTGCCAGTACGGGACCAACCCAAGAGACCCAGTACTTC
CDR3: CASTGPTQETQYF

V: TRBV18
size: .
J: TRBJ1-1
D: TRBD1
DNA: TGTGCCAGCTCACCGCGGACAGGGAGGAACACTGAAGCTTTCTTT
CDR3: CASSPRTGRNTEAFF